The T cell receptor beta chain under discussion was sequenced for a study of T-cell memory formation after mild COVID-19 (dated by TCRdb to the early 2020s). About the investigation overall: TCR sequence clusters from the two donors were found to be largely donor specific. Longitudinal TCRalpha and TCRbeta repertoire sequencing tracked T-cell clones expanding and contracting after mild COVID-19 in a couple of donors. Two young, previously healthy adult volunteers, one female and one male, were included in the cohort.

Instrument on record: Illumina NovaSeq 6000. TCRalpha and TCRbeta cDNA libraries were built by 5'RACE with constant-segment primers, adding sample barcodes and unique molecular identifiers. Trizol reagent was used to extract RNA from every sample. Library amplification was performed in two PCR steps, and a second sample barcode and Illumina TruSeq adapters were introduced in the second step. Sequencing of libraries was performed on an Illumina NovaSeq with 2 x 150 bp paired-end reads. In the source study's methods: Reads were demultiplexed and collapsed into UMI-guided consensus sequences with migec v1.2.7. Using mixcr v2.1.11, UMI consensuses were aligned to TRA and TRB V and J templates and then assembled into clonotypes. A clonotype was counted as expanded or contracted only if both edgeR and NoisET called the change significant, with noise models trained on biological replicates. For edgeR calls, the thresholds were a false discovery rate-adjusted p below 0.01 and a log2 fold-change of 1. PCA with hierarchical clustering of max-normalized trajectories of the 1000 most abundant clonotypes was used as exploratory dynamics analysis. Separately sequenced CD4+ and CD8+ repertoires were used to assign the CD4 or CD8 phenotype of responding clones. The raw public data were reprocessed by TCRdb itself: fastp quality trimming at Q25, MiXCR clonotype calling, in-frame beta chains only. Every distinct CDR3 protein forms one entry, paired with its most common genes and DNA. Clone size and V and J calls follow TCRdb, not the original study. The sample contains under 400,000 distinct CDR3 sequences, 28% of them found a single time. The top ten clones comprise roughly 13% of the sample.

This clonotype was detected a few times. Its antigen is still unknown. Nothing much larger sits one base from this clone, and base qualities are not available. Ficoll-Paque density gradient centrifugation was used to isolate PBMCs. Study-wide findings and limitations: Some responding clones were detected in pre-infection memory, which suggested that pre-existing cross-reactive memory T cells had joined the SARS-CoV-2 response. Contracting CD4+ clones appeared mostly in the CM and EM memory subsets, whereas CD8+ clones were enriched in EMRA. The study covered only a couple of mild cases, and larger cohorts including severe cases with pre-infection samples were considered necessary. From day 15 to 85, contracting clones showed balanced CD4/CD8 phenotypes, whereas a second wave of clones that expanded from day 15 to 37 leaned towards CD4+. SARS-CoV-2 specificity of the second-wave clones peaking on day 37 was not confirmed.

Between the V and J ends, shortened by 3 bases and 2 bases respectively, the junction contains 8 bases. The germline V gene (reference sequence) yields LNHNV for CDR1 and YYDKDF for CDR2. The CDR3 covers 14 residues, taking in both the cysteine and the phenylalanine. Left in the record is the CDR3 DNA by itself, 42 bases read in frame from the first base. The sample consisted of PBMCs or a T cell subset sorted from them (not recorded which). The chain was built from TRBV15 and TRBJ2-1; the D gene is perhaps TRBD2, on 5 matching bases. The TCR was taken from an adult woman who had mild COVID-19 (a few samples of this study predate the infection). The sample titles of this study are shuffled in the database, so cell type and time point are left out; the donor was told from shared clones. The base sequence is TGTGCCACCAGCAGGGACGGGACCTACAATGAGCAGTTCTTC. This yields the protein CATSRDGTYNEQFF.